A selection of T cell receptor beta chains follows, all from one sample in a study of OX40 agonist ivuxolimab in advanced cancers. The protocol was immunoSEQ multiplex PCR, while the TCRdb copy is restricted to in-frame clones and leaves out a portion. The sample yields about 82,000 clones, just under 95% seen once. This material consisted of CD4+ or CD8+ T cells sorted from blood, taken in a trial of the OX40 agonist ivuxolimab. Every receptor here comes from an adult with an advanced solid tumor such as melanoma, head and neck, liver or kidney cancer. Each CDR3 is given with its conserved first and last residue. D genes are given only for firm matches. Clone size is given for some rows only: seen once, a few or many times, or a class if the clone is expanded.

CDR3 protein: CASSSPPVGTLGTEAFF
CDR3 DNA: TGTGCCAGCAGCTCTCCTCCCGTGGGGACCCTAGGCACTGAAGCTTTCTTT
D gene: -
J gene: TRBJ1-1
V gene: TRBV5-4
CDR3 length: 17
clone size: -

CDR3 protein: CASSPRPGDTEAFF
CDR3 DNA: TGTGCCAGCAGCCCCCGACCAGGGGACACTGAAGCTTTCTTT
D gene: -
J gene: TRBJ1-1
V gene: TRBV7-3
CDR3 length: 14
clone size: -

CDR3 protein: CASSLVGLQEQFF
CDR3 DNA: TGTGCCAGCAGCTTGGTAGGGCTACAGGAGCAGTTCTTC
D gene: -
J gene: TRBJ2-1
V gene: TRBV5-6
CDR3 length: 13
clone size: few

CDR3 protein: CASSISKRESSYEQYF
CDR3 DNA: TGTGCCAGTAGTATAAGTAAGCGGGAGAGCTCCTACGAGCAGTACTTC
D gene: TRBD2
J gene: TRBJ2-7
V gene: TRBV19
CDR3 length: 16
clone size: -

CDR3 protein: CAWSVILGETREQYF
CDR3 DNA: TGTGCCTGGAGTGTAATACTCGGAGAGACTCGGGAGCAGTACTTC
D gene: -
J gene: TRBJ2-7
V gene: TRBV30
CDR3 length: 15
clone size: few

CDR3 protein: CASSASTGISYEQYF
CDR3 DNA: TGCGCCAGCAGCGCTTCGACAGGGATCTCCTACGAGCAGTACTTC
D gene: TRBD1
J gene: TRBJ2-7
V gene: TRBV5-1
CDR3 length: 15
clone size: -

CDR3 protein: CASSLEGVSNQPQHF
CDR3 DNA: TGTGCCAGCAGTTTAGAGGGTGTTAGCAATCAGCCCCAGCATTTT
D gene: -
J gene: TRBJ1-5
V gene: TRBV27
CDR3 length: 15
clone size: -

CDR3 protein: CAWNVGTGNQPQHF
CDR3 DNA: TGTGCCTGGAACGTTGGGACAGGTAATCAGCCCCAGCATTTT
D gene: TRBD1
J gene: TRBJ1-5
V gene: TRBV30
CDR3 length: 14
clone size: -

CDR3 protein: CASSERTVNTGELFF
CDR3 DNA: TGTGCCAGCAGTGAACGGACGGTCAACACCGGGGAGCTGTTTTTT
D gene: -
J gene: TRBJ2-2
V gene: TRBV2
CDR3 length: 15
clone size: -

CDR3 protein: CAWRGHRGTEKLFF
CDR3 DNA: TGTGCCTGGAGGGGCCACAGGGGGACCGAAAAACTGTTTTTT
D gene: TRBD1
J gene: TRBJ1-4
V gene: TRBV30
CDR3 length: 14
clone size: -

CDR3 protein: CAISESGDKQETQYF
CDR3 DNA: TGTGCCATCAGTGAGTCGGGGGACAAACAAGAGACCCAGTACTTC
D gene: -
J gene: TRBJ2-5
V gene: TRBV10-3
CDR3 length: 15
clone size: -

CDR3 protein: CASSYQGSAFF
CDR3 DNA: TGTGCCAGCAGTTATCAGGGGAGCGCTTTCTTT
D gene: -
J gene: TRBJ1-1
V gene: TRBV2
CDR3 length: 11
clone size: -

CDR3 protein: CASSLDRASEAFF
CDR3 DNA: TGCGCCAGCAGCTTGGACAGGGCCAGTGAAGCTTTCTTT
D gene: -
J gene: TRBJ1-1
V gene: TRBV5-1
CDR3 length: 13
clone size: -

CDR3 protein: CASSLVGGGPHNEQFF
CDR3 DNA: TGTGCCAGCAGCTTAGTTGGCGGGGGGCCGCACAATGAGCAGTTCTTC
D gene: TRBD2
J gene: TRBJ2-1
V gene: TRBV11-3
CDR3 length: 16
clone size: -

CDR3 protein: CASIRLNTEAFF
CDR3 DNA: TGTGCCAGCATCCGACTGAACACTGAAGCTTTCTTT
D gene: -
J gene: TRBJ1-1
V gene: TRBV6-1
CDR3 length: 12
clone size: -

CDR3 protein: CATSRPLGATDTQYF
CDR3 DNA: TGTGCCACCAGCAGACCCCTCGGCGCAACAGATACGCAGTATTTT
D gene: -
J gene: TRBJ2-3
V gene: TRBV15
CDR3 length: 15
clone size: -

CDR3 protein: CARGSGEVLYTQYF
CDR3 DNA: TGTGCCAGAGGGAGTGGCGAGGTATTGTATACGCAGTATTTT
D gene: -
J gene: TRBJ2-3
V gene: TRBV9
CDR3 length: 14
clone size: -

CDR3 protein: CASTWGQNEKLFF
CDR3 DNA: TGTGCCAGTACCTGGGGACAGAATGAAAAACTGTTTTTT
D gene: TRBD1
J gene: TRBJ1-4
V gene: TRBV19
CDR3 length: 13
clone size: -

CDR3 protein: CASSYGTGDGYTF
CDR3 DNA: TGTGCCAGCAGCTACGGGACAGGGGACGGCTACACCTTC
D gene: TRBD1
J gene: TRBJ1-2
V gene: TRBV5-8
CDR3 length: 13
clone size: -

CDR3 protein: CASSPASGGNEQFF
CDR3 DNA: TGCGCCAGCAGCCCGGCTAGCGGAGGCAATGAGCAGTTCTTC
D gene: TRBD2
J gene: TRBJ2-1
V gene: TRBV5-1
CDR3 length: 14
clone size: -

CDR3 protein: CAISESSGRGGPEAFF
CDR3 DNA: TGTGCCATCAGTGAGTCCTCGGGCAGGGGCGGGCCAGAAGCTTTCTTT
D gene: -
J gene: TRBJ1-1
V gene: TRBV10-3
CDR3 length: 16
clone size: -

CDR3 protein: CASSETGVISYNSPLHF
CDR3 DNA: TGTGCCAGCAGTGAAACAGGGGTGATTTCCTATAATTCACCCCTCCACTTT
D gene: TRBD1
J gene: TRBJ1-6
V gene: TRBV2
CDR3 length: 17
clone size: -

CDR3 protein: CASSPGGGGETQYF
CDR3 DNA: TGTGCCAGTTCCCCAGGGGGCGGAGGGGAGACCCAGTACTTC
D gene: TRBD1
J gene: TRBJ2-5
V gene: TRBV19
CDR3 length: 14
clone size: -

CDR3 protein: CASRRGGPDTEAFF
CDR3 DNA: TGTGCCAGTAGAAGGGGGGGGCCGGACACTGAAGCTTTCTTT
D gene: -
J gene: TRBJ1-1
V gene: TRBV6-5
CDR3 length: 14
clone size: -

CDR3 protein: CASSTGTGASTDTQYF
CDR3 DNA: TGTGCCAGCAGCACCGGGACTGGGGCGAGCACAGATACGCAGTATTTT
D gene: -
J gene: TRBJ2-3
V gene: TRBV11-3
CDR3 length: 16
clone size: -

CDR3 protein: CASSSNPGQGTYEQYF
CDR3 DNA: TGTGCCAGTAGTTCTAACCCGGGACAGGGTACCTACGAGCAGTACTTC
D gene: TRBD1
J gene: TRBJ2-7
V gene: TRBV19
CDR3 length: 16
clone size: -

CDR3 protein: CASKTDGFGGPDTQYF
CDR3 DNA: TGTGCCAGTAAGACCGATGGGTTCGGGGGGCCAGATACGCAGTATTTT
D gene: -
J gene: TRBJ2-3
V gene: TRBV19
CDR3 length: 16
clone size: -

CDR3 protein: CASSPRTSGGISEQFF
CDR3 DNA: TGTGCCAGTAGTCCCCGGACTAGCGGGGGAATCAGTGAGCAGTTCTTC
D gene: TRBD2
J gene: TRBJ2-1
V gene: TRBV19
CDR3 length: 16
clone size: -

CDR3 protein: CASSTTSGRVYNEQFF
CDR3 DNA: TGTGCCAGCAGCACGACTAGCGGGAGGGTATACAATGAGCAGTTCTTC
D gene: TRBD2
J gene: TRBJ2-1
V gene: TRBV5-4
CDR3 length: 16
clone size: -

CDR3 protein: CASSVTQDTYEQYF
CDR3 DNA: TGTGCCAGCTCCGTGACACAGGACACCTACGAGCAGTACTTC
D gene: -
J gene: TRBJ2-7
V gene: TRBV18
CDR3 length: 14
clone size: -

CDR3 protein: CASSKDQPQHF
CDR3 DNA: TGTGCCAGCAGCAAAGATCAGCCCCAGCATTTT
D gene: -
J gene: TRBJ1-5
V gene: TRBV21-1
CDR3 length: 11
clone size: -

CDR3 protein: CASSLQGRTEAFF
CDR3 DNA: TGCGCCAGCAGCTTGCAGGGGCGAACTGAAGCTTTCTTT
D gene: -
J gene: TRBJ1-1
V gene: TRBV5-1
CDR3 length: 13
clone size: -

CDR3 protein: CASSRTAYGYTF
CDR3 DNA: TGTGCCAGTAGTAGGACAGCTTATGGCTACACCTTC
D gene: -
J gene: TRBJ1-2
V gene: TRBV19
CDR3 length: 12
clone size: few

CDR3 protein: CASSLGLEYNSPLHF
CDR3 DNA: TGTGCCAGCAGCTTGGGATTGGAGTATAATTCACCCCTCCACTTT
D gene: -
J gene: TRBJ1-6
V gene: TRBV5-6
CDR3 length: 15
clone size: -

CDR3 protein: CASSRTENTEAFF
CDR3 DNA: TGTGCCAGCAGCCGAACAGAGAACACTGAAGCTTTCTTT
D gene: -
J gene: TRBJ1-1
V gene: TRBV11-1
CDR3 length: 13
clone size: -

CDR3 protein: CASSPGFQGTQYF
CDR3 DNA: TGTGCCAGCTCACCGGGTTTCCAAGGGACCCAGTACTTC
D gene: -
J gene: TRBJ2-5
V gene: TRBV18
CDR3 length: 13
clone size: -

CDR3 protein: CASSEFESKLYNSPLHF
CDR3 DNA: TGTGCCAGCAGTGAATTTGAAAGTAAACTCTATAATTCACCCCTCCACTTT
D gene: -
J gene: TRBJ1-6
V gene: TRBV6-1
CDR3 length: 17
clone size: -

CDR3 protein: CASSLAGTDTQYF
CDR3 DNA: TGTGCCAGCAGCCTAGCGGGAACAGATACGCAGTATTTT
D gene: TRBD2
J gene: TRBJ2-3
V gene: TRBV6-5
CDR3 length: 13
clone size: -

CDR3 protein: CASTGRVAYEQYF
CDR3 DNA: TGTGCCAGTACGGGCCGGGTAGCCTACGAGCAGTACTTC
D gene: -
J gene: TRBJ2-7
V gene: TRBV2
CDR3 length: 13
clone size: -

CDR3 protein: CASSQQAGWNTEAFF
CDR3 DNA: TGTGCCAGCAGCCAGCAGGCGGGGTGGAACACTGAAGCTTTCTTT
D gene: -
J gene: TRBJ1-1
V gene: TRBV7-9
CDR3 length: 15
clone size: -

CDR3 protein: CASTYSGGANTGELFF
CDR3 DNA: TGTGCCAGCACGTATTCCGGCGGGGCGAACACCGGGGAGCTGTTTTTT
D gene: -
J gene: TRBJ2-2
V gene: TRBV6-6
CDR3 length: 16
clone size: -

CDR3 protein: CASSVEQGLAGKETQYF
CDR3 DNA: TGCGCCAGCAGCGTCGAACAGGGACTAGCGGGAAAAGAGACCCAGTACTTC
D gene: TRBD2
J gene: TRBJ2-5
V gene: TRBV5-1
CDR3 length: 17
clone size: -

CDR3 protein: CAWSRQGAAGYTF
CDR3 DNA: TGTGCCTGGAGTCGGCAGGGGGCGGCTGGCTACACCTTC
D gene: TRBD1
J gene: TRBJ1-2
V gene: TRBV30
CDR3 length: 13
clone size: -

CDR3 protein: CASSLSVWGANVLTF
CDR3 DNA: TGCGCCAGCAGCTTGAGTGTATGGGGGGCCAACGTCCTGACTTTC
D gene: -
J gene: TRBJ2-6
V gene: TRBV5-1
CDR3 length: 15
clone size: -

CDR3 protein: CASSPIESTGRQPQHF
CDR3 DNA: TGTGCCAGCAGTCCTATTGAATCGACAGGGCGTCAGCCCCAGCATTTT
D gene: TRBD1
J gene: TRBJ1-5
V gene: TRBV27
CDR3 length: 16
clone size: -

CDR3 protein: CASSPFRVIAGTNTGELFF
CDR3 DNA: TGTGCCAGCAGCCCCTTCAGGGTTATCGCGGGAACGAACACCGGGGAGCTGTTTTTT
D gene: -
J gene: TRBJ2-2
V gene: TRBV7-8
CDR3 length: 19
clone size: few

CDR3 protein: CASSQDSSWGYTF
CDR3 DNA: TGCGCCAGCAGCCAGGACTCTTCGTGGGGCTACACCTTC
D gene: -
J gene: TRBJ1-2
V gene: TRBV5-1
CDR3 length: 13
clone size: -

CDR3 protein: CASSLPGPLNTEAFF
CDR3 DNA: TGTGCCAGCAGTCTTCCGGGGCCTCTGAACACTGAAGCTTTCTTT
D gene: -
J gene: TRBJ1-1
V gene: TRBV28
CDR3 length: 15
clone size: -

CDR3 protein: CASSLDGGPGYTF
CDR3 DNA: TGCGCCAGCAGCTTGGATGGGGGCCCTGGCTACACCTTC
D gene: -
J gene: TRBJ1-2
V gene: TRBV5-1
CDR3 length: 13
clone size: once